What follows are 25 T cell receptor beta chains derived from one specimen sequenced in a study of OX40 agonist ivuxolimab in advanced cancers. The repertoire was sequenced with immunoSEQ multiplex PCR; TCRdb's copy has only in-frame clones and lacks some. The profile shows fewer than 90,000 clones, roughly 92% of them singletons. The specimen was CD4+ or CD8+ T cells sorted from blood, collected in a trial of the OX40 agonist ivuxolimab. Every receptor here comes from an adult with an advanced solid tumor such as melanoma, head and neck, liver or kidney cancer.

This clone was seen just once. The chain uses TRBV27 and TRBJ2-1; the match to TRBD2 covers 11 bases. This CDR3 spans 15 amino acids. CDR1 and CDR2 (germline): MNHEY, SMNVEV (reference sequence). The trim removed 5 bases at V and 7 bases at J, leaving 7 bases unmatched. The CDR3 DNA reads TGTGCCAGCAGTCCCGGGACTAGCGGAGATAATGAGCAGTTCTTC. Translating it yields CASSPGTSGDNEQFF.

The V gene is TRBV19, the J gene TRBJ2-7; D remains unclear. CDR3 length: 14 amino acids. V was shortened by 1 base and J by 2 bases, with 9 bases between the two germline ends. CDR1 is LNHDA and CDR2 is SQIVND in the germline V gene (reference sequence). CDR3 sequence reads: CASSIGQAPYEQYF. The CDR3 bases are TGTGCCAGTAGTATAGGCCAGGCACCCTACGAGCAGTACTTC.

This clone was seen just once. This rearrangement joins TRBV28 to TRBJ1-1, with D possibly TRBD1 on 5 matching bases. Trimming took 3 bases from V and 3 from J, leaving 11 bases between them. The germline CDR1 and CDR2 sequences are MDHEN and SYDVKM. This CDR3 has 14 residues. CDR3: CASSFREADTEAFF. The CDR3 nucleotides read TGTGCCAGCAGTTTCAGGGAGGCCGACACTGAAGCTTTCTTT.

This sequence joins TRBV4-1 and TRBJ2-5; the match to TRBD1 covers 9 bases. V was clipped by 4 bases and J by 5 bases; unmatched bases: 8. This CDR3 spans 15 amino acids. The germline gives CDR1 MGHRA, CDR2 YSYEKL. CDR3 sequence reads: CASSPGVDRGETQYF. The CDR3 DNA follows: TGCGCCAGCAGCCCAGGCGTGGACAGGGGCGAGACCCAGTACTTC.

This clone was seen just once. CDR3 DNA: TGTGCCAGCAGCCCAATAGGACAGGGAAACACTGAAGCTTTCTTT. Its translation: CASSPIGQGNTEAFF. This chain connects TRBV27 to TRBJ1-1, with 8 bases identical to TRBD1. This CDR3 comprises 15 residues. Germline lookup yields CDR1 MNHEY and CDR2 SMNVEV (reference sequence). Unmatched junction bases numbered 8, after V lost 6 bases and J lost 2 bases.

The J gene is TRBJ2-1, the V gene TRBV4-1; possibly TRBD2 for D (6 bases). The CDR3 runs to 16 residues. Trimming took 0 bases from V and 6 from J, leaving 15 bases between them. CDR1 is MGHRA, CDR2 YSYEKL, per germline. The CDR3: CASSQDGTGDGNEQFF. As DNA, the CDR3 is TGCGCCAGCAGCCAAGATGGAACGGGAGACGGCAATGAGCAGTTCTTC.

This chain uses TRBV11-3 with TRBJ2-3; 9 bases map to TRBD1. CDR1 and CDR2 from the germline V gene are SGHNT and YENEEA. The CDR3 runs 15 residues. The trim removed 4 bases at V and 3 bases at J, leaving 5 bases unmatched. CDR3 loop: CASSSRDRDTDTQYF. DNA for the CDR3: TGTGCCAGCAGCTCGAGGGACAGGGATACAGATACGCAGTATTTT. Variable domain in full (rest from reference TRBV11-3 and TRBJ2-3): EAGVVQSPRYKIIEKKQPVAFWCNPISGHNTLYWYLQNLGQGPELLIRYENEEAVDDSQLPKDRFSAERLKGVDSTLKIQPAELGDSAVYLCASSSRDRDTDTQYFGPGTRLTVL.

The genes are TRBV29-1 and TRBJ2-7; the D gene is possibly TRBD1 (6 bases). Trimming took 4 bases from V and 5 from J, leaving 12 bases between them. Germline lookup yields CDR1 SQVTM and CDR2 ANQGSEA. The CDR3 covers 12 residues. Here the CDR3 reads CSVVSRGHEQYF. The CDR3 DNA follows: TGCAGCGTTGTTTCCAGGGGCCACGAGCAGTACTTC.

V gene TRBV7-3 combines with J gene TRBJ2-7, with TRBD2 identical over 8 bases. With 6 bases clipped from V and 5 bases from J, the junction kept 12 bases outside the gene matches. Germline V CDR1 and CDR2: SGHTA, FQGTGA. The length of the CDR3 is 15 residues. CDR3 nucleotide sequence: TGTGCCAGCAGTTTCATAAGCGGGAGACTCAACGAGCAGTACTTC. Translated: CASSFISGRLNEQYF.

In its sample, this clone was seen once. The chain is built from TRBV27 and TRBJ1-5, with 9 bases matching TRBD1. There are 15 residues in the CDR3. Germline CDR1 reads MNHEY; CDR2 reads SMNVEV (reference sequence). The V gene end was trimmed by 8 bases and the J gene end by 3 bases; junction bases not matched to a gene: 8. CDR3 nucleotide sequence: TGTGCCAGCGCTCCGGGACAGGGTGACAATCAGCCCCAGCATTTT. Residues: CASAPGQGDNQPQHF.

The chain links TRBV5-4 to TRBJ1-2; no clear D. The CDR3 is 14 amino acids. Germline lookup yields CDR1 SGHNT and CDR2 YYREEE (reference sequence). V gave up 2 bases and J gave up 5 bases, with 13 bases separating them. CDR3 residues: CASSFPDFRYGYTF. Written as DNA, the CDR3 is TGTGCCAGCAGCTTCCCGGACTTTCGATATGGCTACACCTTC.

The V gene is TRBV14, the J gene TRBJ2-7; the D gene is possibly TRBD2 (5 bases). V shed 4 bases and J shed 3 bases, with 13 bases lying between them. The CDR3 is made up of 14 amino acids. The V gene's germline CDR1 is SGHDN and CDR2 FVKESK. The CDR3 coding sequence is TGTGCCAGCAGCCCTATGAGGGCCAACTACGAGCAGTACTTC. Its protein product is CASSPMRANYEQYF.

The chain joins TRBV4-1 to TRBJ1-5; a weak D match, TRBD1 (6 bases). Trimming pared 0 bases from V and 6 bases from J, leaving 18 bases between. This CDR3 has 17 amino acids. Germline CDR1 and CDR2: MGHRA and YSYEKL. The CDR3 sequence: CASSQDWEQGRVQPQHF. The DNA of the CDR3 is TGCGCCAGCAGCCAAGATTGGGAACAGGGAAGGGTTCAGCCCCAGCATTTT.

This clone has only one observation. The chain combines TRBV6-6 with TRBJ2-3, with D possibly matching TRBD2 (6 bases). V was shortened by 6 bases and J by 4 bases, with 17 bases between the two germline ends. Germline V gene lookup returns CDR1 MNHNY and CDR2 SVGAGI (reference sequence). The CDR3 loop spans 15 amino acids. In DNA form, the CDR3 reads TGTGCCAGCAGCCCAAGGACGGAGGGCCCAGATACGCAGTATTTT. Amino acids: CASSPRTEGPDTQYF.

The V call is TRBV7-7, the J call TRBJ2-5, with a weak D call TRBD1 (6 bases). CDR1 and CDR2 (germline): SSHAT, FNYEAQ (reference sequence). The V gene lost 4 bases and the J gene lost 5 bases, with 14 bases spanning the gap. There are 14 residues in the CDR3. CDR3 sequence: CASSYGGVGETQYF. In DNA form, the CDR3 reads TGTGCCAGCAGCTATGGGGGCGTGGGGGAGACCCAGTACTTC.

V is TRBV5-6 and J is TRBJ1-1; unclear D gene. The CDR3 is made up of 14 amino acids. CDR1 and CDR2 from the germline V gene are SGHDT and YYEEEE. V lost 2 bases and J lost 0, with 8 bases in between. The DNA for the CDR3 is TGTGCCAGCAGCTTCGACACCCTGAACACTGAAGCTTTCTTT. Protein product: CASSFDTLNTEAFF.

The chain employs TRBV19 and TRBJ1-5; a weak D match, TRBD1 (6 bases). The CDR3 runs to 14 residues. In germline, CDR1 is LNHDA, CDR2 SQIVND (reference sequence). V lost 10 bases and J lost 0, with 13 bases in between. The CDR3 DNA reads TGTGCCACTCACCAGGGGTATAGCAATCAGCCCCAGCATTTT. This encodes CATHQGYSNQPQHF.

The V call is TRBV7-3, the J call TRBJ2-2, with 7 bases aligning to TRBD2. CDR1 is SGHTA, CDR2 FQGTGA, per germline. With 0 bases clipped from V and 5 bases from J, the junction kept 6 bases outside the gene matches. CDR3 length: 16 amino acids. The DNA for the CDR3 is TGTGCCAGCAGCTTAACCGGACTAGAAACGACCGGGGAGCTGTTTTTT. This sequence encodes CASSLTGLETTGELFF. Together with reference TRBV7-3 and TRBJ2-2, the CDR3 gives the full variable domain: GAGVSQTPSNKVTEKGKYVELRCDPISGHTALYWYRQSLGQGPEFLIYFQGTGAADDSGLPNDRFFAVRPEGSVSTLKIQRTERGDSAVYLCASSLTGLETTGELFFGEGSRLTVL.

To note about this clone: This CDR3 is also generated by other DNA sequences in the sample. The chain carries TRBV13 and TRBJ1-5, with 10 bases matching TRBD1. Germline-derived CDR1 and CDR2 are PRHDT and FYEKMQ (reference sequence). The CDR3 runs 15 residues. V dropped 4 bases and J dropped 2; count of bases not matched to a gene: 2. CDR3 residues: CASSSGQGGNQPQHF. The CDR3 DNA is TGTGCCAGCAGCTCAGGACAGGGGGGCAATCAGCCCCAGCATTTT.

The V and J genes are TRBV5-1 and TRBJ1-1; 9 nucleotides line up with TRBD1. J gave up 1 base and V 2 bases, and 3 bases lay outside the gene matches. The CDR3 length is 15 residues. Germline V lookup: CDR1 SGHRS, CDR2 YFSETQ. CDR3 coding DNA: TGCGCCAGCAGCTTATGGACAGGGGCGAACACTGAAGCTTTCTTT. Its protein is CASSLWTGANTEAFF.

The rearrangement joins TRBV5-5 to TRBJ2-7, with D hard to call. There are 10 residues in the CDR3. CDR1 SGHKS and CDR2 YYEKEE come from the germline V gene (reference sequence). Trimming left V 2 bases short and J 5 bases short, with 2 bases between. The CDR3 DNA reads TGTGCCAGCAGCTTACACGAGCAGTACTTC. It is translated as CASSLHEQYF.

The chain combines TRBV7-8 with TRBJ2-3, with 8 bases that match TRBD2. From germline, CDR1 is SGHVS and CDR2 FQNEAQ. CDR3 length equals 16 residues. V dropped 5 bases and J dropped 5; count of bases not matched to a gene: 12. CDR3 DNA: TGTGCCAGCAGCCCCCCTGGGGCGGGAGGCGGAGATACGCAGTATTTT. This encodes CASSPPGAGGGDTQYF.

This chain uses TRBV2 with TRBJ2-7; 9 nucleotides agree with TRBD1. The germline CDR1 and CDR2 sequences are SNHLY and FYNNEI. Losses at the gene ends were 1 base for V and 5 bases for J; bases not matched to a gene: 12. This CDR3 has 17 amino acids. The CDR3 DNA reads TGTGCCAGCAGTGAAGGTGGGGGCTTACAGGGGGCACACGAGCAGTACTTC. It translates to CASSEGGGLQGAHEQYF.

The chain's CDR3 is CASSFATPAGYTF. CDR3 bases: TGCGCCAGCAGCTTCGCCACCCCGGCCGGCTACACCTTC. The V call is TRBV5-1, the J call TRBJ1-2; D ambiguous. From germline, CDR1 is SGHRS and CDR2 YFSETQ. The CDR3 spans 13 residues. The V end was cut by 2 bases, the J end by 8 bases, with 13 bases between.

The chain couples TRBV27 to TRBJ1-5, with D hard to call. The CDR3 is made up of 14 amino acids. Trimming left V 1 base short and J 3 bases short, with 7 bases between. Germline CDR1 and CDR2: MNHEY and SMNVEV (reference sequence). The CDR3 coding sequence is TGTGCCAGCAGTTTATGGGGTTCCAATCAGCCCCAGCATTTT. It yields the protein CASSLWGSNQPQHF.